The sequence of this T cell receptor beta chain was determined in a study of blood T cell repertoires in COVID-19. The CDR3 extends over 15 amino acids. The germline V gene encodes CDR1 SNHLY and CDR2 FYNNEI. The V segment lost 5 bases and the J segment 4 bases; nucleotides outside the gene matches: 7. This table comes from immunoSEQ multiplex PCR, and its TCRdb copy is limited to in-frame clones, with some not included. The sample records approximately 90,000 clones, roughly 90% being singletons. The TCR comes from a man at least 80 years old with active or convalescent COVID-19. Material: peripheral blood. J is TRBJ1-5 and V is TRBV2, with 8 bases that match TRBD1. The CDR3: CASSPRTGPNQPQHF. In DNA form, the CDR3 reads TGTGCCAGCAGTCCCCGGACAGGGCCTAATCAGCCCCAGCATTTT.